Here is one T cell receptor beta chain with its context. Data came from immunoSEQ multiplex PCR; TCRdb stores just in-frame clones and leaves some out. Of 100,000 or so clones detected, around 93% appear once; the ten largest clones hold 0.8% to 1%. The sample comes from a study of PD-L1 blockade in urothelial cancer. Turning to the study itself: Atezolizumab, begun by patients in the mid-2010s, was given at 1,200 mg intravenously every 3 weeks. Study patients had been treated with 0 to 3 previous chemotherapy regimens. Investigators checked blood 3 weeks (second dose) and 6 weeks after treatment start.

Germline V gene lookup returns CDR1 GTSNPN and CDR2 SVGIG (reference sequence). V shed 7 bases, J shed 3 bases, and the junction held 6 bases outside the gene matches. The CDR3 contains 14 residues. The rearrangement links TRBV30 to TRBJ2-1; 10 nucleotides agree with TRBD2. The source of this sequence is a woman older than 75 with urothelial cancer. This material consisted of PBMCs, taken around atezolizumab (anti-PD-L1) treatment. CDR3: CALLAGGYYNEQFF. The CDR3 nucleotides read TGTGCCTTATTAGCGGGAGGTTACTACAATGAGCAGTTCTTC.